The clone carrying this T cell receptor beta chain was observed many times. The data were taken from a study of T cells after yellow fever vaccination. Each CDR3 protein gets one entry after TCRdb re-called the 5' RACE reads with MiXCR. The table lists roughly 150,000 distinct CDR3 sequences, roughly 8% of them singletons. This CDR3 is 16 amino acids long. Unmatched junction bases numbered 10, after V lost 4 bases and J lost 5 bases. Germline assignment: CDR1 MNHEY and CDR2 SVGAGI. The sample here was CD4+ T cells sorted from PBMCs, taken 5 days after the yellow fever booster vaccination. The J gene is TRBJ2-5, the V gene TRBV6-5, with 10 bases fitting TRBD1. This receptor was taken from a man aged 25 to 45 who received the YFV17D yellow fever vaccine. CDR3 protein: CASSSPGQGTGETQYF. The CDR3 nucleotides are TGTGCCAGCAGTTCCCCGGGACAGGGGACGGGGGAGACCCAGTACTTC.